The clone carrying this TCR beta chain was detected ten times or more. Germline CDR1 reads SNHLY; CDR2 reads FYNNEI. This CDR3 has 13 amino acids. The source of the sample is a study of T cells in Graves' hyperthyroidism and ophthalmopathy. RNA transcripts yielded amplified TCR beta CDR3 regions. Initially, a first-round RT-PCR of the TCR CDR3 employed the HTBI primer set. TCRdb reprocessed the multiplex PCR reads via MiXCR and lists one record per CDR3 protein. The data contain some 560,000 distinct CDR3 sequences, 15% to 19% of them singletons. The TCR sequence derives from a woman younger than 45 with Graves' hyperthyroidism. The J gene is TRBJ2-1, the V gene TRBV2; the D gene is possibly TRBD2 (6 bases). Sample: blood. The CDR3 region has the DNA TGTGCTGGGCGGAGGGAGAGGAGCAATGAGCAGTTCTTC. This encodes CAGRRERSNEQFF.